The T cell receptor beta chain described here comes from a study of T cells in Graves' hyperthyroidism and ophthalmopathy. The study, taken as a whole, reports: Among thyroid clonotypes expanded above 0.001, most also appeared in blood.

This CDR3 is 14 amino acids long. V was trimmed by 1 base and J by 6 bases, leaving 13 bases between them. CDR1 is LGHNA and CDR2 is YSLEER in the germline V gene. RNA transcripts provided the source from which TCR beta CDR3 regions were amplified. A set of HTBI primers served as the primers for a first-round RT-PCR of the TCR CDR3. In TCRdb, the multiplex PCR reads were re-called with MiXCR into one record per CDR3 protein. The sample holds fewer than 550,000 distinct CDR3 sequences; around 24% are singletons and the top ten take 11%. This clonotype was recorded many times. Its specificity is not known. In the ophthalmopathy cohort, Clinical Activity Score was at least 3, NOSPECS grade at least 4, and duration under 3 months. The source of the PBMCs was roughly 10 ml of fresh peripheral blood.

The clonotype originates from a woman aged 25-40 years with Graves' ophthalmopathy. The chain joins TRBV4-3 to TRBJ2-7; either TRBD1 or TRBD2 may supply D (5 bases each). Sequencing was performed on blood. CDR3 in amino acids: CASSQGSGQGEQYF. CDR3 coding DNA: TGCGCCAGCAGCCAAGGCTCGGGGCAGGGCGAGCAGTACTTC.